What follows are 10 T cell receptor beta chains derived from one specimen sequenced in a study of blood T cell repertoires in COVID-19. Profiled with immunoSEQ multiplex PCR; TCRdb holds only in-frame clones, not every one. The sample lists roughly 160,000 clones; approximately 88% were seen once. The source material was peripheral blood. The receptors stem from a woman aged 60-75 years with acute or convalescent COVID-19.

The rearrangement uses TRBV27 and TRBJ1-6; 10 positions match TRBD1. The CDR3 is 16 residues long. The V and J ends lost 5 bases and 7 bases, in that order; junction bases with no gene match: 8. Germline assignment: CDR1 MNHEY and CDR2 SMNVEV (reference sequence). The chain's CDR3 is CASSNHWTGGNSPLHF. CDR3 DNA: TGTGCCAGCAGTAACCATTGGACAGGGGGGAATTCACCCCTCCACTTT.

This sequence joins TRBV11-2 and TRBJ2-7; 8 bases match TRBD2. The germline V gene encodes CDR1 SGHAT and CDR2 FQNNGV. The CDR3 has 15 residues. The V and J ends lost 0 bases and 2 bases, in that order; junction bases with no gene match: 3. The CDR3 DNA follows: TGTGCCAGCAGCTTAGACGGACTAGCCACCTACGAGCAGTACTTC. Its translation is CASSLDGLATYEQYF.

Notes on this clone: The same CDR3 can be traced to other DNA sequences in this sample. This chain joins TRBV7-2 and TRBJ2-3; 11 bases agree with TRBD2. CDR3 length equals 17 residues. The germline CDR1 and CDR2 sequences are SGHTA and FQGNSA. V lost 3 bases to trimming and J lost 1 base; unmatched junction nucleotides: 6. The CDR3 sequence: CASSFLLAGGRTDTQYF. CDR3 sequence (DNA): TGTGCCAGCAGCTTTCTTCTAGCGGGGGGACGCACAGATACGCAGTATTTT.

The chain couples TRBV4-1 to TRBJ2-2, with 8 bases identical to TRBD2. Germline values: CDR1 MGHRA, CDR2 YSYEKL. The CDR3 has 14 residues. V gave up 6 bases and J gave up 3 bases; unmatched junction bases: 3. CDR3 in DNA: TGCGCCAGCAGGGCGACTAGCGACACCGGGGAGCTGTTTTTT. Amino acid sequence: CASRATSDTGELFF.

The chain uses TRBV9 and TRBJ1-2; possible D gene TRBD1, 6 bases. CDR1 SGDLS and CDR2 YYNGEE come from the germline V gene. The length of the CDR3 is 13 residues. V was clipped by 0 bases and J by 8 bases, with 11 bases between them. The CDR3 region has the DNA TGTGCCAGCAGCGTAGAACAGGGTAGCGGCTACACCTTC. Translation: CASSVEQGSGYTF.

The chain employs TRBV18 and TRBJ2-3; TRBD2 agrees at 16 bases. Germline CDR1 KGHSH, CDR2 LQKENI. The CDR3 is 17 amino acids. V lost 5 bases, J lost 5 bases, and 7 bases stayed unmatched. Written as DNA, the CDR3 is TGTGCCAGCTCAAAAGGGACTAGCGGGGGGGCCGGAGATACGCAGTATTTT. As protein: CASSKGTSGGAGDTQYF.

The chain couples TRBV12-5 to TRBJ1-5, with D possibly being TRBD1 (6 bases). Per germline, CDR1 LGHNT and CDR2 FRNRAP. V was shortened by 5 bases and J by 2 bases, with 13 bases between the two germline ends. CDR3 size: 15 residues. The CDR3 is CASGPQQGGNQPQHF. The CDR3 coding sequence is TGTGCTAGTGGTCCTCAACAGGGAGGCAATCAGCCCCAGCATTTT.

The chain is built from TRBV11-2 and TRBJ2-7; no reliable D call. The CDR3 runs 16 residues. Deletions cut 5 bases from V and 3 bases from J, with 20 bases between. The V gene's germline CDR1 is SGHAT and CDR2 FQNNGV. DNA for the CDR3: TGTGCCAGCAGCCCGGTCCCCTCAAAGTCCCACTACGAGCAGTACTTC. Its protein is CASSPVPSKSHYEQYF.

This rearrangement joins TRBV11-1 to TRBJ2-2; D is possibly TRBD1 (6 bases). The germline V gene encodes CDR1 SGHAT and CDR2 FQDESV (reference sequence). The CDR3 totals 16 residues. Trimming left V 1 base short and J 3 bases short, with 12 bases between. The CDR3 loop reads CASSLDPGHHTGELFF. CDR3 in DNA: TGTGCCAGCAGCTTAGACCCGGGACACCACACCGGGGAGCTGTTTTTT.

The chain combines TRBV5-1 with TRBJ2-5; no definite D call. The CDR3 length is 15 residues. The germline CDR1 and CDR2 sequences are SGHRS and YFSETQ. V shed 4 bases and J shed 7 bases, with 20 bases lying between them. The CDR3 reads CASSPEFEPRRTQYF. DNA of the CDR3: TGCGCCAGCAGCCCCGAATTTGAACCGCGGAGGACCCAGTACTTC.